These T cell receptor beta chains were read from a single sample in a study of chemoradiotherapy in HPV16-positive cancers. The method was immunoSEQ multiplex PCR; TCRdb's version includes in-frame clones alone and lacks a portion of them. The profile shows 40,000 or so clones, around 80% of them singletons. Material: blood, obtained from a patient who underwent chemoradiotherapy. Receptor source: a human donor with HPV-associated anogenital cancer. The CDR3 runs from the conserved cysteine through the conserved F or W. The D gene is left open where the match is weak. Clone size is shown for a subset of rows, as once, few, many or a class of expanded clone.

j_gene | d_gene | abundance | v_gene | CDR3nt | CDR3aa
TRBJ2-2 | TRBD1 | few | TRBV19 | TGTGCCAGTAGTATAGGGCACGGGACAGGGGGCTTTAGCACCGGGGAGCTGTTTTTT | CASSIGHGTGGFSTGELFF
TRBJ1-3 | NA | NA | TRBV29-1 | TGCAGCGTTGACTATACAGGGACTGGAAACACCATATATTTT | CSVDYTGTGNTIYF
TRBJ1-2 | NA | NA | TRBV19 | TGTGCCAGTAGTCCACAGGGCGGGGAAGGCTACACCTTC | CASSPQGGEGYTF
TRBJ2-7 | TRBD1 | NA | TRBV7-9 | TGTGCCAGCAGCGACGGACAGGATCCCTACGAGCAGTACTTC | CASSDGQDPYEQYF
TRBJ2-5 | NA | NA | TRBV5-6 | TGTGCCAGCAGCTATCGCCGGCTGCAAGAGACCCAGTACTTC | CASSYRRLQETQYF
TRBJ2-7 | TRBD2 | NA | TRBV2 | TGTGCCAGCAGAGAATGGGGACTAGTTTCCTACGAGCAGTACTTC | CASREWGLVSYEQYF
TRBJ2-7 | NA | NA | TRBV5-1 | TGCGCCAGCAGCTCACTTACAGGGGCGGGGGAGCAGTACTTC | CASSSLTGAGEQYF
TRBJ1-2 | TRBD1 | NA | TRBV2 | TGTGCCAGCAGTGCCCAAACACAGGGGGGGACTGGCTACACCTTC | CASSAQTQGGTGYTF
TRBJ2-2 | TRBD2 | once | TRBV5-1 | TGCGCCAGCAGCTCATCCCCCAGCTTAGCGGGGGGTCACACCGGGGAGCTGTTTTTT | CASSSSPSLAGGHTGELFF
TRBJ1-2 | NA | NA | TRBV9 | TGTGCCAGCAGCCGACTCGGGGGGGGTAACTATGGCTACACCTTC | CASSRLGGGNYGYTF
TRBJ1-5 | NA | NA | TRBV7-3 | TGTGCCAGCAGCTCTTACCGGGGCGGCCGGCTGCATTTT | CASSSYRGGRLHF
TRBJ2-3 | TRBD1 | NA | TRBV27 | TGTGCCAGCAGTTTGGACAGGCCCACAGATACGCAGTATTTT | CASSLDRPTDTQYF
TRBJ1-1 | TRBD1 | once | TRBV5-6 | TGTGCCAGCAGCTTGAGTATTACAGGGGCACTAAACACTGAAGCTTTCTTT | CASSLSITGALNTEAFF
TRBJ1-3 | NA | NA | TRBV6-5 | TGTGCCAGCACGGGTCTCCCGAGGACTGGAAACACCATATATTTT | CASTGLPRTGNTIYF
TRBJ1-5 | TRBD1 | NA | TRBV6-6 | TGTGCCAGCAGTTACCCCCACAGGGGCGGCAATCAGCCCCAGCATTTT | CASSYPHRGGNQPQHF
TRBJ1-2 | TRBD1 | NA | TRBV2 | TGTGCCAGCAGTGGGGACAGCGGGGTAGGTGGCTACACCTTC | CASSGDSGVGGYTF
TRBJ1-3 | NA | NA | TRBV30 | TGTGCCTGGAGGAAGTCTGGAAACACCATATATTTT | CAWRKSGNTIYF
TRBJ2-7 | TRBD1 | once | TRBV29-1 | TGCAGCGTTGAAGGACAGGGCCCCGAGCAGTACTTC | CSVEGQGPEQYF
TRBJ2-4 | TRBD1 | NA | TRBV27 | TGTGCCAGCTGCCGGGACAGAAGTTTGGTGAACATTCAGTACTTC | CASCRDRSLVNIQYF
TRBJ1-1 | NA | few | TRBV5-8 | TGTGCCAGCAGGCTTCTGAACACTGAAGCTTTCTTT | CASRLLNTEAFF
TRBJ2-5 | NA | NA | TRBV7-9 | TGTGCCAGCGGGGGCCCTACACAAGAGACCCAGTACTTC | CASGGPTQETQYF
TRBJ2-7 | NA | NA | TRBV4-1 | TGCGCCAGCAGCCAAAGTGGCTGGGAGCAGTACTTC | CASSQSGWEQYF
TRBJ2-1 | TRBD1 | NA | TRBV6-1 | TGTGCCAGCAGCCGGGACAGCTCCCCTGGGTTCTTC | CASSRDSSPGFF
TRBJ2-7 | TRBD1 | NA | TRBV2 | TGTGCCAGCAGTGGGACCATTCGGGACAGGGGTAAGCGGTACTTC | CASSGTIRDRGKRYF
TRBJ1-2 | NA | NA | TRBV2 | TGTGCCAGCAGTGATGTTAGGTTCCCCTATGGCTACACCTTC | CASSDVRFPYGYTF
TRBJ2-5 | TRBD2 | NA | TRBV7-6 | TGTGCCAGCAGCCCTCTACGACTAGCGGGGAACCAAGAGACCCAGTACTTC | CASSPLRLAGNQETQYF
TRBJ1-5 | NA | NA | TRBV4-1 | TGCGCCAGCAGCCAAGGCCAGGGGAGCGGAAGCCAGCCCCAGCATTTT | CASSQGQGSGSQPQHF
TRBJ2-7 | TRBD1 | NA | TRBV18 | TGTGCCAGCTCAACCGGGACAGGCTCCTACGAGCAGTACTTC | CASSTGTGSYEQYF
TRBJ1-6 | NA | NA | TRBV7-2 | TGTGCCAGCAGCCAAGACCGGGGTTATAATTCACCCCTCCACTTT | CASSQDRGYNSPLHF
TRBJ2-3 | TRBD2 | once | TRBV5-1 | TGCGCCAGCAGCTTGGGTCCTAGCGGGAGCACAGATACGCAGTATTTT | CASSLGPSGSTDTQYF
TRBJ2-7 | NA | NA | TRBV30 | TGTGCCAGGCGCGGACGGAACTACGAGCAGTACTTC | CARRGRNYEQYF
TRBJ2-2 | NA | once | TRBV5-4 | TGTGCCAGCAGCTTAGATTCGGCAGCCCAAAGGGGCGGGGAGCTGTTTTTT | CASSLDSAAQRGGELFF
TRBJ1-2 | NA | NA | TRBV5-1 | TGCGCCAGCAGCTTGGACGCCAGGGGCTATGGCTACACCTTC | CASSLDARGYGYTF
TRBJ2-2 | NA | few | TRBV6-1 | TGTGCCAGCCAGAAGGGGATGAACACCGGGGAGCTGTTTTTT | CASQKGMNTGELFF
TRBJ2-3 | TRBD2 | NA | TRBV9 | TGTGCCAGCAGCCTTACGGGGAGTAGCGGGGTTTCCGATACGCAGTATTTT | CASSLTGSSGVSDTQYF
TRBJ2-1 | NA | NA | TRBV19 | TGTGCCAGTAGTTATTGGGCCGGGCAGGGGAATGAGCAGTTCTTC | CASSYWAGQGNEQFF
TRBJ2-7 | NA | few | TRBV6-5 | TGTGCCAGCACACCATCGCATGGAGGCTACGAGCAGTACTTC | CASTPSHGGYEQYF